This T cell receptor beta chain appears in the sequencing data of a study of cytomegalovirus exposure and HLA in healthy donors. Findings of the study overall: TCR beta V segments were, for the most part, productive about 90% or about 30% of the time in an earlier analysis. Overall, approximately 150 TCR beta chains were annotated as cytomegalovirus-associated.

The PCR ran on 60 Vbeta and 13 Jbeta primers. Clones were sequenced by immunoSEQ multiplex PCR, and TCRdb holds only the in-frame ones, with some missing. The profile shows more than 150,000 clones, roughly nine tenths of them singletons. The CDR3 is made up of 15 amino acids. With 0 bases removed from V and 0 bases from J, the gap between germline ends came to 6 bases. Germline values: CDR1 MGHRA, CDR2 YSYEKL. For this clone: Its target is not known.

The chain has TRBV4-1 and TRBJ1-3; no reliable D call. The material sequenced was PBMCs. The origin of this receptor is a girl under two years old in good health and CMV-seronegative. The CDR3 coding sequence is TGCGCCAGCAGCCAAGATCTTAGCTCTGGAAACACCATATATTTT. Translating it yields CASSQDLSSGNTIYF.